One T cell receptor beta chain is described in this entry. The CDR3 covers 13 residues. Between the trimmed V and J ends, which lost 5 bases and 4 bases, there was a span of 9 bases. Germline CDR1 reads WNHNN; CDR2 reads SYGVQD (reference sequence). This specimen comes from a study of T cell changes during pregnancy in multiple sclerosis. TCRdb's copy holds only in-frame clones and misses some; the assay was immunoSEQ multiplex PCR. The sample carries over 70,000 clones, roughly 93% recorded once. The sequence derives from a female donor with multiple sclerosis, enrolled in a pregnancy study. Material: peripheral blood, obtained in the first trimester of pregnancy. The genes are TRBV10-1 and TRBJ2-1; perhaps TRBD1 as D (5 bases). CDR3 nucleotide sequence: TGCGCCAGCAGTCCAGGGCCATACAATGAGCAGTTCTTC. This encodes CASSPGPYNEQFF.